This T cell receptor (beta chain) was sequenced in a study of siplizumab effects on memory and regulatory T cells. This clone was detected once. Its antigen is still unknown. CDR3 length: 15 residues. Per germline, CDR1 MGHRA and CDR2 YSYEKL. V was cut by 2 bases and J by 11 bases, with 19 bases left in between. Study-level points and caveats: The mapping of alloreactive clones to unstimulated subsets covered only a minor fraction of them. Proliferating siplizumab-culture Tregs lacked confirmation of suppressive function. Alloreactive sequences whose origin lay in unstimulated CD4+ memory cells were significantly reduced by siplizumab. Naive T cells were seemingly more diverse than memory cells, and major contributions to the alloresponse seemed to be made by them.

The method was immunoSEQ multiplex PCR; TCRdb's version includes in-frame clones alone and lacks a portion of them. This table has under 100,000 clones, just under 95% appearing once. This sequence joins TRBV4-1 and TRBJ1-5; a weak D match, TRBD1 (5 bases). Sequenced input: non-Treg CD4+ T cells sorted from blood. This receptor was taken from a human donor in good health. The CDR3 reads CASSQLTGEGGTQHF. The DNA for the CDR3 is TGCGCCAGCAGCCAACTAACAGGAGAAGGTGGGACCCAGCATTTT.